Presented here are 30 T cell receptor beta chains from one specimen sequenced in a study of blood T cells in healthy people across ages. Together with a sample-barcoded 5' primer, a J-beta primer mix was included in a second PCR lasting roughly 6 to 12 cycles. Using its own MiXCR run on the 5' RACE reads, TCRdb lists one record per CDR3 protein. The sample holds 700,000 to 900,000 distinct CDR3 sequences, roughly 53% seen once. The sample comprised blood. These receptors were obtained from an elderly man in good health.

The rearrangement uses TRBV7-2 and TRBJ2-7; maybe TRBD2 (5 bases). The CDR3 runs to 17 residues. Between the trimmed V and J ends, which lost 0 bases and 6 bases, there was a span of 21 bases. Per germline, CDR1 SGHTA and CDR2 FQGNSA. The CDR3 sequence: CASSLAFGRTGIVEQYF. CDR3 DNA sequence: TGTGCCAGCAGCTTAGCTTTCGGCCGGACTGGGATCGTCGAGCAGTACTTC.

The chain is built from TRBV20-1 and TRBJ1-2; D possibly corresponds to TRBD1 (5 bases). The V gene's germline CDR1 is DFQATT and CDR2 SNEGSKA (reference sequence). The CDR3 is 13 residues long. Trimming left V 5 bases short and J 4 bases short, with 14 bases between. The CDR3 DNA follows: TGCAGTGCTGGGGCCACGACAGTCTATGGCTACACCTTC. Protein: CSAGATTVYGYTF.

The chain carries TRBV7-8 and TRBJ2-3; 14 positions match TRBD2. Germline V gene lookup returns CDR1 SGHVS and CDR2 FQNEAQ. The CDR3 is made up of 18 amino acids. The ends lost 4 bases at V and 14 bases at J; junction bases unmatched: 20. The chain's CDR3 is CASSSTLTSGRAYRYAYF. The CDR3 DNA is TGTGCCAGCAGCTCGACCCTGACTAGCGGGAGGGCCTACAGATACGCGTATTTT.

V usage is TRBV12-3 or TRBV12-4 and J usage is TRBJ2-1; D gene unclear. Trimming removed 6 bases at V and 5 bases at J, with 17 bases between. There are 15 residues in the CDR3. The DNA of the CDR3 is TGTGCCAGCAGCCCCATCGTCGGGCGGAACAATGAGCAGTTCTTC. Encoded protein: CASSPIVGRNNEQFF.

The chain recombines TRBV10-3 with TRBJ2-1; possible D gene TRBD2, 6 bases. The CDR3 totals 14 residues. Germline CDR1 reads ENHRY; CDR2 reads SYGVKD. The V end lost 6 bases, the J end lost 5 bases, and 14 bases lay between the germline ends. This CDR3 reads CAISGTRSNNEQFF. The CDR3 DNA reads TGTGCCATCAGCGGGACTCGATCGAACAATGAGCAGTTCTTC.

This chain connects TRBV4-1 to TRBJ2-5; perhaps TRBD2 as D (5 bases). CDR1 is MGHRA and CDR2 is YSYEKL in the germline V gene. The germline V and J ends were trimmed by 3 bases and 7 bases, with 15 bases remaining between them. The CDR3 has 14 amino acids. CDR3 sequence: CASSHLSTEGTQYF. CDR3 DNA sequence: TGCGCCAGCAGCCACCTTTCCACCGAGGGGACCCAGTACTTC.

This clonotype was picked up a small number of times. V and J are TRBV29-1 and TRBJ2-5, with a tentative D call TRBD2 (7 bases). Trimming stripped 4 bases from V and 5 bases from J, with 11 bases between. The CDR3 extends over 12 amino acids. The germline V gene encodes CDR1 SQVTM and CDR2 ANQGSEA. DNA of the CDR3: TGCAGCGTTGGGGGGGGCGGGGAGACCCAGTACTTC. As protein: CSVGGGGETQYF. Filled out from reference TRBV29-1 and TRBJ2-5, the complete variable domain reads SAVISQKPSRDICQRGTSLTIQCQVDSQVTMMFWYRQQPGQSLTLIATANQGSEATYESGFVIDKFPISRPNLTFSTLTVSNMSPEDSSIYLCSVGGGGETQYFGPGTRLLVL.

The CDR3 reads CASNPRGTGNTIYF. DNA of the CDR3: TGTGCCAGCAACCCTAGGGGGACCGGAAACACCATATATTTT. The chain employs TRBV6-1 and TRBJ1-3; D possibly corresponds to TRBD1 (6 bases). This CDR3 is built from 14 residues. V lost 7 bases, J lost 4 bases, and 14 bases lay in between. Germline CDR1 MNHNS, CDR2 SASEGT.

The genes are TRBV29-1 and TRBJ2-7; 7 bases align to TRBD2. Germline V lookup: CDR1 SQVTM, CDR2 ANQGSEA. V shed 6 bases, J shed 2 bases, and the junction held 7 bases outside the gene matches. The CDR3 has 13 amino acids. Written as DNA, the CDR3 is TGCAGCGTATCTAGCGGAGAACCCTACGAGCAGTACTTC. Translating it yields CSVSSGEPYEQYF.

DNA of the CDR3: TGTGCCAGCACCACCGAGGGAGGCGGATCCTACGAGCAGTACTTC. It yields the protein CASTTEGGGSYEQYF. This chain links TRBV6-1 with TRBJ2-7; perhaps TRBD2 as D (6 bases). The germline CDR1 and CDR2 sequences are MNHNS and SASEGT. The CDR3 totals 15 residues. Trimming shortened V by 7 bases and J by 1 base, and 17 bases separated the two germline ends.

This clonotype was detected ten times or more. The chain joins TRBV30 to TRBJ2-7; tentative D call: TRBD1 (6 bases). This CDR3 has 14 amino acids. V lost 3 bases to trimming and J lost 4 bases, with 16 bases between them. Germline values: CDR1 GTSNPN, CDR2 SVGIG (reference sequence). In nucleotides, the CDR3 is TGTGCCTGGAGGGCACAGGGAAGCCAGTACGAGCAGTACTTC. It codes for CAWRAQGSQYEQYF. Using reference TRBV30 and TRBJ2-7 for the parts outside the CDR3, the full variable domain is SQTIHQWPATLVQPVGSPLSLECTVEGTSNPNLYWYRQAAGRGLQLLFYSVGIGQISSEVPQNLSASRPQDRQFILSSKKLLLSDSGFYLCAWRAQGSQYEQYFGPGTRLTVT.

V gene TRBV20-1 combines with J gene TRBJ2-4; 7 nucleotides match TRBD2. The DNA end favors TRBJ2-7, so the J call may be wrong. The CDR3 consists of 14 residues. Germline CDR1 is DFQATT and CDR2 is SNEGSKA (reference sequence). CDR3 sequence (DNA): TGCAGTGCCCCTATTAGGGCGGGAGATTTCGAGCAGTACTTC. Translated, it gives CSAPIRAGDFEQYF.

In DNA, the CDR3 is TGCGCCAGCAGCCCGGGGACTCTTTCCTACAAGCAGTACTTC. Residues: CASSPGTLSYKQYF. The rearrangement joins TRBV5-1 to TRBJ2-5; the D gene is possibly TRBD2 (6 bases). Between the trimmed V and J ends, which lost 4 bases and 11 bases, there was a span of 21 bases. Per the germline V gene, CDR1 is SGHRS and CDR2 is YFSETQ. This CDR3 contains 14 residues. The complete variable domain, with remaining parts taken from reference TRBV5-1 and TRBJ2-5, reads KAGVTQTPRYLIKTRGQQVTLSCSPISGHRSVSWYQQTPGQGLQFLFEYFSETQRNKGNFPGRFSGRQFSNSRSEMNVSTLELGDSALYLCASSPGTLSYKQYFGPGTRLLVL.

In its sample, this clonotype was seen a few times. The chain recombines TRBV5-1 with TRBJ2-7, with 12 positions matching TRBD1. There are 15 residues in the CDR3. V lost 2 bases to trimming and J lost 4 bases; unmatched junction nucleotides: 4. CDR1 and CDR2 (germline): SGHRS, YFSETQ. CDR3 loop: CASSFGTGGQYEQYF. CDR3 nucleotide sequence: TGCGCCAGCAGCTTCGGGACAGGGGGCCAATACGAGCAGTACTTC.

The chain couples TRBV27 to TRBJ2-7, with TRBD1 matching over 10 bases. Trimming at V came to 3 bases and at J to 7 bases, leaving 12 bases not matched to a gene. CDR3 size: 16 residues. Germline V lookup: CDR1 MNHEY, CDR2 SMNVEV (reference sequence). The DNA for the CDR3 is TGTGCCAGCAGTTTTAAAACCGGACAGGGGGTGGGGGAGCAGTACTTC. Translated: CASSFKTGQGVGEQYF.

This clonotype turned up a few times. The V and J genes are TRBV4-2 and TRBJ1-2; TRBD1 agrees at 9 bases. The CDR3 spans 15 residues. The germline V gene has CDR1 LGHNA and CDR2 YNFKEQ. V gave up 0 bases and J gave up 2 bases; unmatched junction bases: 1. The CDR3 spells CASSQDDRGNYGYTF. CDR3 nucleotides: TGTGCCAGCAGCCAAGACGACAGGGGGAACTATGGCTACACCTTC.

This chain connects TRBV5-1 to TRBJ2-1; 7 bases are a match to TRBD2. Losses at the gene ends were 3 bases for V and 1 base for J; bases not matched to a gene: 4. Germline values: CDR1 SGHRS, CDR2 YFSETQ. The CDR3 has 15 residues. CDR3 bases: TGCGCCAGCAGCTGGGGGGGGAGGTCCTACAATGAGCAGTTCTTC. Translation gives CASSWGGRSYNEQFF. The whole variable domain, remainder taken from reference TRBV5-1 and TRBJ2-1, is KAGVTQTPRYLIKTRGQQVTLSCSPISGHRSVSWYQQTPGQGLQFLFEYFSETQRNKGNFPGRFSGRQFSNSRSEMNVSTLELGDSALYLCASSWGGRSYNEQFFGPGTRLTVL.

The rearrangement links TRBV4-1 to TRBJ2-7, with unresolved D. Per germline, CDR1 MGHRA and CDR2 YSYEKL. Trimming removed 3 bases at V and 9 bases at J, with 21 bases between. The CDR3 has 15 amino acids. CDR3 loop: CASSHPLREVRVQYF. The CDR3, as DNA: TGCGCCAGCAGCCATCCCCTTCGTGAGGTTCGGGTGCAGTACTTC.

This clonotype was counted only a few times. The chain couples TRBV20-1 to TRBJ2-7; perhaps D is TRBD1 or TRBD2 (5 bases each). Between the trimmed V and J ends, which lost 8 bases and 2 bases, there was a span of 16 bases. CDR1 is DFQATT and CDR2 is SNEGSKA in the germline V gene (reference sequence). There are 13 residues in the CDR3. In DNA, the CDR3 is TGCAGTCCGCGCCGGGACCCCACCTACGAGCAGTACTTC. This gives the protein CSPRRDPTYEQYF.

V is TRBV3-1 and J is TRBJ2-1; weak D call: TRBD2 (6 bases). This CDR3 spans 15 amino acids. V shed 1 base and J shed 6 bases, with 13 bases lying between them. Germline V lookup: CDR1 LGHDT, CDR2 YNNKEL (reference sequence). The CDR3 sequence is CASSQASVVSNEQFF. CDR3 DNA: TGTGCCAGCAGCCAAGCTAGCGTAGTCTCCAATGAGCAGTTCTTC.

CDR3 coding DNA: TGTGCCAGCAGCTTGCGAAGGACAGGGCCATCTCAGCCCCAGCATTTT. It is translated as CASSLRRTGPSQPQHF. V is TRBV5-8 and J is TRBJ1-5; 8 bases fit TRBD1. V was clipped by 1 base and J by 6 bases; unmatched bases: 9. This CDR3 spans 16 amino acids. Germline V CDR1 and CDR2: SGHTS, YDEGEE.

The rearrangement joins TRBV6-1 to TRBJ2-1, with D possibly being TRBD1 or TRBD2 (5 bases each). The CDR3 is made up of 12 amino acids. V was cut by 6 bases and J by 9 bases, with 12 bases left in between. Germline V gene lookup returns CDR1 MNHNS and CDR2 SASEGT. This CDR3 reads CASSWIGGEQFF. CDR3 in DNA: TGTGCCAGCAGCTGGATTGGGGGTGAGCAGTTCTTC.

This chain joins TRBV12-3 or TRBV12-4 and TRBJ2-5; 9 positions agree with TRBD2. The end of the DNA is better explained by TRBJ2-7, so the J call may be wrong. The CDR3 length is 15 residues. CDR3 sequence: CASSFAGGVGNEQYF. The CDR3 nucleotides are TGTGCCAGCAGTTTCGCGGGAGGGGTTGGGAACGAGCAGTACTTC.

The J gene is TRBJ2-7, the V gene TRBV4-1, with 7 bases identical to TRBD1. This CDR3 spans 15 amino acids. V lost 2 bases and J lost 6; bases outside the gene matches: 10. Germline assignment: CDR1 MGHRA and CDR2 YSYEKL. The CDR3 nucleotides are TGCGCCAGCAGCCAATTCCGGGACAGCCCCAGCGAGCAGTACTTC. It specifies CASSQFRDSPSEQYF.

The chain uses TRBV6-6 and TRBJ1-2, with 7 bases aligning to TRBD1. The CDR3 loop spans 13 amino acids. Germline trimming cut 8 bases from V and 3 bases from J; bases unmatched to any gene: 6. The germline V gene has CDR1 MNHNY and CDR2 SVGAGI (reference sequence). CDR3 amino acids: CASYRGFDYGYTF. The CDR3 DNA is TGTGCCAGCTACAGGGGATTTGACTATGGCTACACCTTC.

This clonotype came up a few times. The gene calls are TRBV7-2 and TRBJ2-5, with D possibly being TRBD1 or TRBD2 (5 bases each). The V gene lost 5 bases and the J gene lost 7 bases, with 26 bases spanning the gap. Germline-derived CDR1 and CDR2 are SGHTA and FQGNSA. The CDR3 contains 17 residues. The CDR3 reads CASSPWVGRAPSRTQYF. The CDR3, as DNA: TGTGCCAGCAGCCCCTGGGTGGGACGAGCGCCCAGTAGGACCCAGTACTTC.

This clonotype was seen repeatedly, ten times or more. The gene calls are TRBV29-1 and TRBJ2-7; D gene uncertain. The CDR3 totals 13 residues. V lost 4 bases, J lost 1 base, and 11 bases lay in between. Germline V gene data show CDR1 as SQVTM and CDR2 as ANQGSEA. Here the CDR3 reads CSVGTTSSYEQYF. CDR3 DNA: TGCAGCGTTGGAACAACGTCTTCCTACGAGCAGTACTTC.

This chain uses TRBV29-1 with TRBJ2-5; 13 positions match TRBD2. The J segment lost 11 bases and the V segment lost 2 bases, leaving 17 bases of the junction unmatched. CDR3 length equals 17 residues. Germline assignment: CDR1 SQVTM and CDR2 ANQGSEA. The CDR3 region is CSVEPRVLAGGSNEQYF. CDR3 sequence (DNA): TGCAGCGTTGAACCTAGGGTACTAGCGGGAGGGTCCAATGAGCAGTACTTC.

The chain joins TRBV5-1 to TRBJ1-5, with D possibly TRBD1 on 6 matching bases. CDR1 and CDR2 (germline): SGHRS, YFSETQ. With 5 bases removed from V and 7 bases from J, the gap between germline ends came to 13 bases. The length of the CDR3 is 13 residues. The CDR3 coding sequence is TGCGCCAGCAGTTGGGGGCAGGGGCAGCCCCAGCATTTT. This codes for CASSWGQGQPQHF.

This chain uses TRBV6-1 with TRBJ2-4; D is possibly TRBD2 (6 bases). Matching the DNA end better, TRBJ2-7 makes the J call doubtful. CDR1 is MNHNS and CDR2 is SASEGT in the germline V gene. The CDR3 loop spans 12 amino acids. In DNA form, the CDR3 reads TGTGCCAGCTTAGCGGCCAACTACGAGCAGTACTTC. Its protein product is CASLAANYEQYF.